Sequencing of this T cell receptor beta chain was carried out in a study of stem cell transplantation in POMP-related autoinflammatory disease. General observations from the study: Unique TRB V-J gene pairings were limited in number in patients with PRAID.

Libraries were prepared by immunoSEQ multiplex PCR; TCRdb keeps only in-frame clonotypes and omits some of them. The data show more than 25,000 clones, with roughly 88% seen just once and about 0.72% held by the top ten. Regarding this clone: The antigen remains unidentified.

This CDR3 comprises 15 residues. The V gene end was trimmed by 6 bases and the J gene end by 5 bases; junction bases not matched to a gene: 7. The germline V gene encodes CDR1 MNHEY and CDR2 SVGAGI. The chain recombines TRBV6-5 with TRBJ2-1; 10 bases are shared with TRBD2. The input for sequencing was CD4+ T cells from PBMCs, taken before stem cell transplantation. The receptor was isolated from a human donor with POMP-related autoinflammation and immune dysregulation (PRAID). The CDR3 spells CASSNAGTSDNEQFF. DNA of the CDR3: TGTGCCAGCAGCAATGCCGGGACTAGCGACAATGAGCAGTTCTTC.